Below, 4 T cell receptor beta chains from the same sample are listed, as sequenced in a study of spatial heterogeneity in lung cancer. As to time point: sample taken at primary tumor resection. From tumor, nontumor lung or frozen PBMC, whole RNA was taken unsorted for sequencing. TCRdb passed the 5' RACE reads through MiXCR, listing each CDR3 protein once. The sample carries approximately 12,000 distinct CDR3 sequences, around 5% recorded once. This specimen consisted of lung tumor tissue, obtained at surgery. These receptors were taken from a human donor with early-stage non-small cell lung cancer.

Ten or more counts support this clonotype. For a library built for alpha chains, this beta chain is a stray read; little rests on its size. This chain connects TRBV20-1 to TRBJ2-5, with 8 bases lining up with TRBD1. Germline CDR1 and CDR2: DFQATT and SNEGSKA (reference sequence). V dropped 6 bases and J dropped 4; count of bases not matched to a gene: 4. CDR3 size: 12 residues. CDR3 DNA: TGCAGTGCACGGACAGGGTCAGAGACCCAGTACTTC. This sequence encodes CSARTGSETQYF.

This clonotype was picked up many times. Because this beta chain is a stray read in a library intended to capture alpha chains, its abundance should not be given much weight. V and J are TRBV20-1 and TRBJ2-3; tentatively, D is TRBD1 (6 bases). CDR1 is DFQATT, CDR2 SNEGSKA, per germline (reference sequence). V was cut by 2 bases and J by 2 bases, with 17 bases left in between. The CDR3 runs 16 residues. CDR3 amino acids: CSARNPGHRFTDTQYF. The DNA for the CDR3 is TGCAGTGCTAGAAATCCGGGACACCGCTTCACAGATACGCAGTATTTT.

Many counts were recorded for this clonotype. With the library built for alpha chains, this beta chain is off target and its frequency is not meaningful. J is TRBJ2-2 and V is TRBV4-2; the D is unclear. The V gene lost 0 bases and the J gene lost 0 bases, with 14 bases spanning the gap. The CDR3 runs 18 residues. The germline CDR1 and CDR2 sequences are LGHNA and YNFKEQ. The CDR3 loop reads CASSQDRADISNTGELFF. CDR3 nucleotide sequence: TGTGCCAGCAGCCAAGATCGAGCCGACATTTCGAACACCGGGGAGCTGTTTTTT.

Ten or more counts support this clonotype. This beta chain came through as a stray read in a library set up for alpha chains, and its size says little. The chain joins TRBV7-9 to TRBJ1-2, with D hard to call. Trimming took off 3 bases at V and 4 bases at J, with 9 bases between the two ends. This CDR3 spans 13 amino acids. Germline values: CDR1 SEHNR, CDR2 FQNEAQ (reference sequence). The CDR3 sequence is CASSFQARYGYTF. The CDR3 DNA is TGTGCCAGCAGCTTTCAGGCCCGCTATGGCTACACCTTC.